This TCR beta chain was documented in a study of OX40 agonist ivuxolimab in advanced cancers. Overall study: Recorded diagnoses for dose-escalation patients were hepatocellular carcinoma, melanoma, renal cell or head and neck cancer. The study reported partial responses in three patients: one hepatocellular carcinoma, two cutaneous melanoma. Overall study findings and caveats: There was clonal expansion of CD4+ and CD8+ blood T cells by week 6 at 0.1 to 3.0 mg/kg.

Trimming took 6 bases from V and 1 from J, leaving 16 bases between them. In germline, CDR1 is SNHLY, CDR2 FYNNEI. This CDR3 spans 16 amino acids. Sequencing used immunoSEQ multiplex PCR; TCRdb keeps in-frame clones, though not all of them. The sample records about 46,000 clones, 77% being singletons. Patients were ineligible given autoimmune disease history or systemic immunosuppression. Of note for this clone: Its antigen is not known.

This clonotype originated in an adult with an advanced solid tumor such as melanoma, head and neck, liver or kidney cancer. The genes are TRBV2 and TRBJ2-1; D possibly uses TRBD1 or TRBD2 (5 bases each). The specimen comprised CD4+ or CD8+ T cells sorted from blood, sampled in a trial of the OX40 agonist ivuxolimab. The CDR3 DNA reads as TGTGCCAGCAGCGTGTTTGGCAGGGAGTCCTACAATGAGCAGTTCTTC. Its protein product is CASSVFGRESYNEQFF.